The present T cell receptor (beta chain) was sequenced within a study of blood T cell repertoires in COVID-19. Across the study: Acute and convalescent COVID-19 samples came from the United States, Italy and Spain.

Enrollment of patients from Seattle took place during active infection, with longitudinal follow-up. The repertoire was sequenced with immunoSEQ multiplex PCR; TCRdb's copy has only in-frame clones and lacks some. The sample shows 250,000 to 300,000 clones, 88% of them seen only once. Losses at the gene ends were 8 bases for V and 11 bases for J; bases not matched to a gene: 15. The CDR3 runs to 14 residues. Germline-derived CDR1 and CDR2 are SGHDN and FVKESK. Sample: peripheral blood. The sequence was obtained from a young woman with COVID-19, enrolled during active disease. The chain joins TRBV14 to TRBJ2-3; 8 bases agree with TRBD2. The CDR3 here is CASSGAGVTWGQYF. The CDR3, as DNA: TGTGCCAGCTCGGGAGCGGGGGTGACATGGGGGCAGTATTTT.